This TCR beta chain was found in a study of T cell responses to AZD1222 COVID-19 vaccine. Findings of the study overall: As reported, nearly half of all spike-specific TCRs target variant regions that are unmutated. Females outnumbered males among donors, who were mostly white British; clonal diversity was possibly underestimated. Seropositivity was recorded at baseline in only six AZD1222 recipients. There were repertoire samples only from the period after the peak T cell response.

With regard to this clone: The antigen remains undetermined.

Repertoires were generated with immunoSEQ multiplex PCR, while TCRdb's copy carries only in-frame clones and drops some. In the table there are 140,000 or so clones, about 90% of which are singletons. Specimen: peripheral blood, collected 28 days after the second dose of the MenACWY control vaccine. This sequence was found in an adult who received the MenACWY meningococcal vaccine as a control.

CDR3 amino acids: CASSYPGAPGLEAFF. CDR3 nucleotides: TGTGCCAGCAGCTACCCTGGAGCCCCGGGTCTCGAAGCTTTCTTT. The chain recombines TRBV7-2 with TRBJ1-1; D is undetermined. The CDR3 totals 15 residues. CDR1 and CDR2 (germline): SGHTA, FQGNSA. V was trimmed by 4 bases and J by 8 bases, leaving 20 bases between them.